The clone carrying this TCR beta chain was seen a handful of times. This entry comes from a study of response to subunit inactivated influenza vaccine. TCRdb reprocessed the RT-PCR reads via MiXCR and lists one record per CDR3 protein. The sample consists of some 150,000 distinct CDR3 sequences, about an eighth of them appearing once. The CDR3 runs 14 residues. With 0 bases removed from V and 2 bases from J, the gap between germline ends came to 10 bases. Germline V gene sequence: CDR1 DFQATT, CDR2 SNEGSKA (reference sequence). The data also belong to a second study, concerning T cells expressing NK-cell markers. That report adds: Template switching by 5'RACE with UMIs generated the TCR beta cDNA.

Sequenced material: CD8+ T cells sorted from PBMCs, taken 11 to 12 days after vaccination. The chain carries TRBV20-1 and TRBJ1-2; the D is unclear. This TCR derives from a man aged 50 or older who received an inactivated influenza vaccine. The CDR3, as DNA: TGCAGTGCTAGAGATTATAAGGAAAACTATGGCTACACCTTC. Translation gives CSARDYKENYGYTF.